Each of the 19 T cell receptor beta chains below was sequenced from the same sample in a study of T cell responses to AZD1222 COVID-19 vaccine. Assay: immunoSEQ multiplex PCR; the TCRdb copy retains only in-frame clones and omits some. The sample includes roughly 140,000 clones, 88% of them seen just once. This specimen was peripheral blood, taken on day 0 of AZD1222 vaccination. The receptors stem from an adult in good health.

The genes are TRBV18 and TRBJ1-1; D not certain. V dropped 3 bases and J dropped 1 base, with 9 bases sitting between them. In germline, CDR1 is KGHSH, CDR2 LQKENI. The CDR3 is made up of 14 amino acids. CDR3 nucleotides: TGTGCCAGCTCACCCTTAGACGGGAACACTGAAGCTTTCTTT. Translation: CASSPLDGNTEAFF.

The CDR3, as DNA: TGTGCCAGCAGCTTATCCCCGGGCCAGCCCCAGCATTTT. Its translation: CASSLSPGQPQHF. This chain joins TRBV11-1 and TRBJ1-5; D call uncertain. The CDR3 extends over 13 amino acids. Trimming pared 2 bases from V and 7 bases from J, leaving 9 bases between. The germline gives CDR1 SGHAT, CDR2 FQDESV (reference sequence).

The chain is built from TRBV28 and TRBJ1-1; the D is unclear. Germline CDR1 and CDR2: MDHEN and SYDVKM. The CDR3 length is 12 residues. V was clipped by 7 bases and J by 6 bases, with 12 bases between them. The DNA for the CDR3 is TGTGCCAGCAATGGGTTAGGATCTGAAGCTTTCTTT. It yields the protein CASNGLGSEAFF.

The chain recombines TRBV9 with TRBJ1-4, with D unresolved. Trimming left V 0 bases short and J 7 bases short, with 10 bases between. The CDR3 contains 14 residues. CDR1 and CDR2 from the germline V gene are SGDLS and YYNGEE. The CDR3 loop is CASSVGGVVEKLFF. The CDR3 coding sequence is TGTGCCAGCAGCGTAGGCGGGGTCGTTGAAAAACTGTTTTTT.

The chain is built from TRBV9 and TRBJ1-2; 7 bases are shared with TRBD1. Germline CDR1 SGDLS, CDR2 YYNGEE. V trimming: 3 bases; J trimming: 7 bases; junction bases outside the gene matches: 9. CDR3 length: 14 residues. This CDR3 is CASSANRGNGGYTF. DNA of the CDR3: TGTGCCAGCAGCGCCAACAGGGGAAATGGTGGCTACACCTTC.

The chain is built from TRBV7-9 and TRBJ1-1, with D maybe TRBD1 (6 bases). The CDR3 is made up of 15 amino acids. Germline V lookup: CDR1 SEHNR, CDR2 FQNEAQ (reference sequence). V lost 5 bases, J lost 6 bases, and 19 bases lay in between. The CDR3 DNA is TGTGCCAGCAGCCTAACCCCAGGGGTAGGGGCTGAAGCTTTCTTT. It yields the protein CASSLTPGVGAEAFF. The complete variable domain, with remaining parts taken from reference TRBV7-9 and TRBJ1-1, reads DTGVSQNPRHKITKRGQNVTFRCDPISEHNRLYWYRQTLGQGPEFLTYFQNEAQLEKSRLLSDRFSAERPKGSFSTLEIQRTEQGDSAMYLCASSLTPGVGAEAFFGQGTRLTVV.

This chain uses TRBV5-1 with TRBJ2-1; TRBD2 agrees at 10 bases. V dropped 4 bases and J dropped 8; count of bases not matched to a gene: 18. The CDR3 spans 18 residues. Germline CDR1 is SGHRS and CDR2 is YFSETQ. DNA for the CDR3: TGCGCCAGCAGCCACCCCAAGGGACTAGCGAAAACCGGGTATGAGCAGTTCTTC. Translated: CASSHPKGLAKTGYEQFF.

This chain connects TRBV21-1 to TRBJ1-2; the listed D gene, TRBD1, was not tested against the DNA. TRBV21-1 is a pseudogene locus. The CDR3 runs to 17 residues. In DNA form, the CDR3 reads TGTGCCAGCAGCAAAGGGAGGGGGACAGGGGAGAACTATGGCTACACCTTC. Protein sequence: CASSKGRGTGENYGYTF.

The chain is built from TRBV10-3 and TRBJ1-2; D gene uncertain. The CDR3 is 15 residues long. V shed 0 bases and J shed 1 base, with 9 bases lying between them. In germline, CDR1 is ENHRY, CDR2 SYGVKD. The CDR3 spells CAISESSAGNYGYTF. The CDR3 bases are TGTGCCATCAGTGAGTCGTCGGCGGGTAACTATGGCTACACCTTC.

The rearrangement uses TRBV11-3 and TRBJ2-2; 12 nucleotides match TRBD2. The CDR3 is 16 amino acids. Germline CDR1 reads SGHNT; CDR2 reads YENEEA. The J segment lost 8 bases and the V segment lost 4 bases, leaving 8 bases of the junction unmatched. CDR3 DNA: TGTGCCAGCAGCTGGACTAGCGGGGCCTCGGGGGGGGAGCTGTTTTTT. Protein: CASSWTSGASGGELFF.

The chain links TRBV14 to TRBJ1-2, with D perhaps TRBD1 (6 bases). V was cut by 4 bases and J by 5 bases, with 20 bases left in between. Germline V gene lookup returns CDR1 SGHDN and CDR2 FVKESK. This CDR3 has 16 amino acids. The CDR3 loop reads CASSRLPRGGSYGYTF. CDR3 in DNA: TGTGCCAGCAGCCGCTTGCCCAGGGGAGGGTCATATGGCTACACCTTC.

The J gene is TRBJ1-2, the V gene TRBV11-2, with unresolved D. Per the germline V gene, CDR1 is SGHAT and CDR2 is FQNNGV. The V end was cut by 1 base, the J end by 0 bases, with 15 bases between. The CDR3 consists of 17 residues. The chain's CDR3 is CASSLGSGWNSNYGYTF. Here the CDR3 DNA reads TGTGCCAGCAGCTTAGGGTCCGGATGGAATTCTAACTATGGCTACACCTTC.

The gene calls are TRBV20-1 and TRBJ2-3; no firm D call. This CDR3 has 11 residues. Trimming stripped 5 bases from V and 2 bases from J, with 5 bases between. Looked up from germline, CDR1 is DFQATT and CDR2 is SNEGSKA (reference sequence). DNA for the CDR3: TGCAGTGCTGGTACCACAGATACGCAGTATTTT. Translation gives CSAGTTDTQYF.

This sequence joins TRBV7-6 and TRBJ2-5; 12 bases are a match to TRBD2. Germline loops: CDR1 SGHVS, CDR2 FNYEAQ. V was clipped by 7 bases and J by 5 bases; unmatched bases: 14. CDR3 size: 17 residues. The CDR3 DNA is TGTGCCAGCACCCCAGGCCTAGCGGGGGGGCCCGGGGAGACCCAGTACTTC. Its protein product is CASTPGLAGGPGETQYF.

The rearrangement joins TRBV6-5 to TRBJ2-1; the D is unclear. V dropped 8 bases and J dropped 10 bases, with 18 bases sitting between them. The CDR3 covers 13 residues. Looked up from germline, CDR1 is MNHEY and CDR2 is SVGAGI. In DNA form, the CDR3 reads TGTGCCAGCTCCACGAGTGGGCTGGGGGAGCAGTTCTTC. Protein: CASSTSGLGEQFF.

The chain joins TRBV3-1 (or the pseudogene TRBV3-2) to TRBJ2-7; 7 bases map to TRBD1. J gave up 2 bases and V 4 bases, and 8 bases lay outside the gene matches. The CDR3 is made up of 15 amino acids. The germline V gene has CDR1 LGHDT and CDR2 YNNKEL (reference sequence). The CDR3: CASSPQAGQAYEQYF. The CDR3 DNA reads as TGTGCCAGCAGCCCCCAGGCAGGACAGGCCTACGAGCAGTACTTC.

The chain recombines TRBV14 with TRBJ2-7, with D possibly matching TRBD2 (6 bases). V was clipped by 8 bases and J by 2 bases, with 31 bases between them. Germline loops: CDR1 SGHDN, CDR2 FVKESK. CDR3 length equals 19 residues. This chain's CDR3 is CASRRRAQAWGDRTYEQYF. The CDR3, as DNA: TGTGCCAGCCGGAGACGCGCACAAGCGTGGGGGGATCGCACCTACGAGCAGTACTTC.

Note on this clone: Mismatch with germline at one junction end may stem from a read error. This chain uses TRBV6-5 with TRBJ1-1; 7 positions match TRBD1. CDR1 MNHEY and CDR2 SVGAGI come from the germline V gene. The CDR3 is 13 residues long. The CDR3 nucleotides are TGTGCCAGCAGTTTCTCGACAGGGCCTAATCCTCTCTTT. This sequence encodes CASSFSTGPNPLF.

The chain joins TRBV7-3 to TRBJ1-2; possibly TRBD1 for D (5 bases). This CDR3 region has 13 residues. With 6 bases removed from V and 7 bases from J, the gap between germline ends came to 15 bases. Per germline, CDR1 SGHTA and CDR2 FQGTGA. CDR3 region: CASSFSGVGGYTF. The CDR3 DNA reads as TGTGCCAGCAGTTTCTCGGGGGTGGGTGGCTACACCTTC.